The 28 T cell receptor beta chains in this list originate from one sample, sequenced in a study of CD4 and CD8 cells across lung adenocarcinoma regions. TCRdb reprocessed the PCR reads with MiXCR, giving one entry per CDR3 protein. The sample yields under 30,000 distinct CDR3 sequences, around 53% seen once. Sequencing was carried out using CD8+ T cells from the center of a lung tumor. These receptors originate from a male donor with lung adenocarcinoma. The CD4 and CD8 labels of this study may be unreliable.

This clonotype was seen at least ten times. The chain has TRBV6-1 and TRBJ1-2, with unresolved D. The CDR3 length is 13 residues. V lost 2 bases, J lost 2 bases, and 6 bases lay in between. Germline CDR1 and CDR2: MNHNS and SASEGT. The DNA for the CDR3 is TGTGCCAGCAGTGAAACGGGCAACTATGGCTACACCTTC. This sequence encodes CASSETGNYGYTF.

The chain employs TRBV27 and TRBJ2-1, with D tentatively TRBD2 (6 bases). The CDR3 is 17 amino acids. Trimming removed 4 bases at V and 0 bases at J, with 16 bases between. CDR1 is MNHEY and CDR2 is SMNVEV in the germline V gene (reference sequence). The CDR3 DNA follows: TGTGCCAGCAGTTGGGGAGCGGGTCCCACCTCCTACAATGAGCAGTTCTTC. This encodes CASSWGAGPTSYNEQFF.

The table lists this clonotype with many counts. The chain recombines TRBV10-2 with TRBJ2-2; possible D gene TRBD1, 5 bases. The CDR3 extends over 14 amino acids. The V gene's germline CDR1 is WSHSY and CDR2 SAAADI. The germline V and J ends were trimmed by 2 bases and 8 bases, with 12 bases remaining between them. The CDR3 region has the DNA TGCGCCAGCAGTGAGCGAAGGGGCAGGGGGGAGCTGTTTTTT. Translating it yields CASSERRGRGELFF.

The V and J genes are TRBV10-2 and TRBJ2-2, with 8 bases fitting TRBD2. The V and J ends lost 8 bases and 5 bases, in that order; junction bases with no gene match: 10. Looked up from germline, CDR1 is WSHSY and CDR2 is SAAADI. The CDR3 loop spans 15 amino acids. CDR3 in DNA: TGCGCCAGCTCCCCACAGGTAGCGGGGACCGGGGAGCTGTTTTTT. It codes for CASSPQVAGTGELFF.

This clonotype is deemed medium-sized. The chain combines TRBV7-2 with TRBJ2-5; 15 nucleotides line up with TRBD2. This CDR3 has 17 residues. Germline loops: CDR1 SGHTA, CDR2 FQGNSA. J gave up 5 bases and V 5 bases, and 9 bases lay outside the gene matches. The CDR3 loop reads CASSHGTSGRWGETQYF. CDR3 bases: TGTGCCAGCAGCCACGGGACTAGCGGGAGGTGGGGGGAGACCCAGTACTTC.

By its share, this clonotype is medium-sized. The chain has TRBV10-1 and TRBJ2-1; D may correspond to TRBD1 or TRBD2 (6 bases each). The CDR3 loop spans 13 amino acids. Trimming took 4 bases from V and 9 from J, leaving 13 bases between them. CDR1 WNHNN and CDR2 SYGVQD come from the germline V gene (reference sequence). The CDR3 DNA reads TGCGCCAGCAGTGGACCGGAGGGGGGTGAGCAGTTCTTC. Its protein product is CASSGPEGGEQFF.

The chain employs TRBV7-2 and TRBJ2-7; TRBD2 agrees at 13 bases. The CDR3 is 16 amino acids. Germline V CDR1 and CDR2: SGHTA, FQGNSA. With V trimmed by 5 bases and J by 4 bases, 8 bases remained unmatched. CDR3 bases: TGTGCCAGCAGCCTAGACGGGACTAGCGGGACTTACGAGCAGTACTTC. Amino acid sequence: CASSLDGTSGTYEQYF.

This clonotype was observed many times. The J gene is TRBJ1-6, the V gene TRBV6-1; D is uncertain. The CDR3 runs 16 residues. V was trimmed by 5 bases and J by 0 bases, leaving 11 bases between them. Germline V gives CDR1 MNHNS, CDR2 SASEGT. CDR3 loop: CASSSFDSSYNSPLHF. In nucleotides, the CDR3 is TGTGCCAGCAGTAGTTTTGATAGCTCCTATAATTCACCCCTCCACTTT.

Remarks on this clonotype: The junction and the germline gene differ at one end; a read error may be behind it. V usage is TRBV7-2 and J usage is TRBJ2-3, with D possibly called TRBD1 or TRBD2 (5 bases each). In germline, CDR1 is SGHTA, CDR2 FQGNSA. The CDR3 covers 14 residues. CDR3 DNA: TGTGCGGGCACCGGGGCACGGGTGCAAGATACGCAGTATTTC. Translating gives CAGTGARVQDTQYF. The entire variable domain, with the rest obtained from reference TRBV7-2 and TRBJ2-3, is as follows: GAGVSQSPSNKVTEKGKDVELRCDPISGHTALYWYRQSLGQGLEFLIYFQGNSAPDKSGLPSDRFSAERTGGSVSTLTIQRTQQEDSAVYLCAGTGARVQDTQYFGPGTRLTVL.

This clonotype was counted between two and nine times. Since a much larger clone is just one base distant, this may be a read error. The genes are TRBV6-4 and TRBJ2-1; 8 bases line up with TRBD1. Germline lookup yields CDR1 MRHNA and CDR2 SNTAGT. The CDR3 runs to 13 residues. Trimming removed 6 bases from V and 10 bases from J; junction bases left unmatched: 8. The CDR3, as DNA: TGTGCCAGCAGGGGGGACAGGTCTTGGGAGCAGTTCTTC. Encoded protein: CASRGDRSWEQFF.

A remark on this clonotype: Mismatch with germline at one junction end may stem from a read error. The chain combines TRBV10-1 with TRBJ2-5; possibly TRBD2 for D (7 bases). CDR1 is WNHNN and CDR2 is SYGVQD in the germline V gene (reference sequence). The CDR3 extends over 15 amino acids. The CDR3 DNA sequence: TGCGCCGGGGGGGACGGGGGCCGTGACCAAGAGACGCAGTATTTC. Protein: CAGGDGGRDQETQYF.

This clonotype is a singleton in its sample. The V and J genes are TRBV30 and TRBJ1-6, with D unclear. This CDR3 is built from 13 residues. Germline CDR1 reads GTSNPN; CDR2 reads SVGIG (reference sequence). The V and J ends lost 1 base and 7 bases respectively, with 8 bases between them. The CDR3, as DNA: TGTGCCTGGAGTGCCACCCCAAATTCACCCCTCCACTTT. Residues: CAWSATPNSPLHF.

Note on this clonotype: At one boundary the junction diverges from the germline segment, which might be a read error. This chain joins TRBV27 and TRBJ2-3; D could derive from TRBD1 or TRBD2 (5 bases each). Germline V gene sequence: CDR1 MNHEY, CDR2 SMNVEV (reference sequence). The CDR3 totals 15 residues. In DNA, the CDR3 is TGTGCCAGGGGACGAGGGGTACGGGGCCCAGAGACGCAGTATTTT. Protein product: CARGRGVRGPETQYF.

The chain recombines TRBV6-5 with TRBJ2-1, with 10 bases aligning to TRBD2. The CDR3 is 13 residues long. Germline V gene sequence: CDR1 MNHEY, CDR2 SVGAGI. Trimming removed 3 bases from V and 13 bases from J; junction bases left unmatched: 6. CDR3 bases: TGTGCCAGCAGTTATGCTAGCGGGAGTCCTCAGTTCTTC. This gives the protein CASSYASGSPQFF.

This clonotype was picked up many times. The chain has TRBV6-1 and TRBJ2-2; the match to TRBD1 covers 7 bases. Germline V CDR1 and CDR2: MNHNS, SASEGT. V was clipped by 6 bases and J by 6 bases; unmatched bases: 7. This CDR3 is built from 14 residues. The CDR3 DNA sequence: TGTGCCAGCAGGGACGACAGGGCGGCCGGGGAGCTGTTTTTT. Encoded protein: CASRDDRAAGELFF.

This clonotype was seen repeatedly, ten times or more. CDR3 nucleotide sequence: TGCGCCAGCAGCTTGAAACAGGGAAGGACAGATACGCAGTATTTT. This codes for CASSLKQGRTDTQYF. J is TRBJ2-3 and V is TRBV5-1; the D gene is possibly TRBD1 (6 bases). The V and J ends lost 1 base and 3 bases respectively, with 12 bases between them. There are 15 residues in the CDR3. Germline CDR1 and CDR2: SGHRS and YFSETQ. The full variable domain, its missing parts supplied by reference TRBV5-1 and TRBJ2-3, is KAGVTQTPRYLIKTRGQQVTLSCSPISGHRSVSWYQQTPGQGLQFLFEYFSETQRNKGNFPGRFSGRQFSNSRSEMNVSTLELGDSALYLCASSLKQGRTDTQYFGPGTRLTVL.

V gene TRBV10-3 combines with J gene TRBJ2-3; TRBD2 is a possible D gene (7 bases). Per the germline V gene, CDR1 is ENHRY and CDR2 is SYGVKD. The CDR3 is made up of 14 amino acids. V was pared by 8 bases and J by 11 bases, with 23 bases between. The CDR3: CAISGAGAADMQYF. Here the CDR3 DNA reads TGTGCCATCTCGGGGGCGGGAGCTGCAGACATGCAGTATTTT.

The V call is TRBV10-2, the J call TRBJ2-5; no firm D call. The germline V gene has CDR1 WSHSY and CDR2 SAAADI. V gave up 0 bases and J gave up 2 bases, with 16 bases separating them. This CDR3 region has 17 residues. The CDR3 is CASSESGAGTRQETQYF. CDR3 nucleotide sequence: TGCGCCAGCAGTGAGTCCGGTGCTGGTACTCGACAAGAGACCCAGTACTTC.

This clonotype is medium-sized in the sample. The V and J genes are TRBV6-1 and TRBJ2-1, with 8 bases fitting TRBD2. This CDR3 region has 15 residues. Trimming at V came to 6 bases and at J to 9 bases, leaving 13 bases not matched to a gene. Per the germline V gene, CDR1 is MNHNS and CDR2 is SASEGT. CDR3 sequence (DNA): TGTGCCAGCAGCAAACCGGGACTAGGGGTGAGTGAGCAGTTCTTC. Translating gives CASSKPGLGVSEQFF.

To note about this clonotype: The limits of the CDR3 on the DNA are not certain, so only TCRdb's listed CDR3 is given. The chain has TRBV10-3 and TRBJ2-2; the D call of TRBD1 is as the table states it, not checked on the DNA. A total of 22 residues make up the CDR3, ends included. Per germline, CDR1 ENHRY and CDR2 SYGVKD. This chain's CDR3 is CATQGVGSDNEQFFGNTGELFF.

With respect to this clonotype: A read error is possible here, since a much larger clone lies one base away. This chain joins TRBV6-5 and TRBJ2-1; TRBD1 aligns across 8 bases. V lost 2 bases and J lost 10; bases outside the gene matches: 13. Per germline, CDR1 MNHEY and CDR2 SVGAGI. This CDR3 is built from 16 residues. The CDR3 loop reads CASSYGADRANYEQFF. CDR3 bases: TGTGCCAGCAGTTACGGGGCGGACAGGGCGAATTACGAGCAGTTCTTC.

In its sample, this clonotype was seen once. V and J are TRBV4-1 and TRBJ2-3; D is perhaps TRBD1 or TRBD2 (5 bases each). The end of the DNA is better explained by TRBJ2-7, so the J call may be wrong. CDR3 length equals 17 residues. CDR1 MGHRA and CDR2 YSYEKL come from the germline V gene. The chain's CDR3 is CASSRVMALGPTDTQYF. CDR3 in DNA: TGCGCCAGCAGCCGAGTCATGGCGCTGGGACCCACAGATACGCAGTACTTC.

This clonotype was counted a single time. The gene calls are TRBV6-5 and TRBJ2-5, with D perhaps being TRBD1 or TRBD2 (6 bases each). The CDR3 totals 15 residues. The germline CDR1 and CDR2 sequences are MNHEY and SVGAGI. V was clipped by 2 bases and J by 2 bases, with 12 bases between them. DNA of the CDR3: TGTGCCAGCAGTTACGGGGGCCGGGAGCAAGAGACCCAGTACTTC. The encoded protein is CASSYGGREQETQYF.

Notes on this clonotype: A much larger clone lies one base from this, so it may be a read error. This chain links TRBV11-2 with TRBJ2-5; D ambiguous. TRBJ2-1 matches the DNA end more closely, so the J call is doubtful. The germline gives CDR1 SGHAT, CDR2 FQNNGV. The CDR3 spans 12 residues. CDR3 coding DNA: TGTGCCAGTGTCAGAGCTTACAATGAGCAGTTCTTC. It specifies CASVRAYNEQFF.

This clonotype showed up just once. This chain uses TRBV10-1 with TRBJ2-3; D is possibly TRBD2 (6 bases). The CDR3 totals 16 residues. The germline gives CDR1 WNHNN, CDR2 SYGVQD (reference sequence). V was shortened by 3 bases and J by 0 bases, with 13 bases between the two germline ends. CDR3: CASSEGLGGSTDTQYF. CDR3 coding DNA: TGCGCCAGCAGTGAAGGGCTGGGGGGTAGCACAGATACGCAGTATTTT.

This clonotype was detected only a few times. The chain joins TRBV9 to TRBJ1-1, with a tentative D call TRBD1 (5 bases). With 4 bases removed from V and 8 bases from J, the gap between germline ends came to 27 bases. The CDR3 totals 17 residues. Germline V gene sequence: CDR1 SGDLS, CDR2 YYNGEE. CDR3 loop: CASSPVAGGAGQPEAFF. The CDR3 nucleotides read TGTGCCAGCAGCCCCGTCGCTGGGGGAGCGGGGCAACCCGAAGCTTTCTTT.

This clonotype was seen a few times. CDR3 residues: CATSRRPGQVPAGSSYNEQFF. The CDR3 nucleotides are TGTGCCACCAGCAGGCGACCGGGACAAGTGCCGGCCGGGAGCTCCTACAATGAGCAGTTCTTC. The rearrangement uses TRBV15 and TRBJ2-1; the D call may be TRBD1 or TRBD2 (6 bases each). Between the trimmed V and J ends, which lost 3 bases and 0 bases, there was a span of 27 bases. Per the germline V gene, CDR1 is LNHNV and CDR2 is YYDKDF (reference sequence). CDR3 length equals 21 residues.

To note about this clonotype: A junction end diverges from the germline sequence, so it may reflect a read error. The chain links TRBV10-3 to TRBJ2-5; possibly TRBD1 or TRBD2 for D (5 bases each). CDR1 is ENHRY, CDR2 SYGVKD, per germline. The CDR3 consists of 14 residues. CDR3 amino acids: CAGNGAGATDTQYF. Here the CDR3 DNA reads TGTGCGGGCAACGGGGCCGGTGCCACAGATACCCAGTACTTT.